These 18 T cell receptor beta chains originate from one sample sequenced in a study of vaccination and CD4 T cells after COVID-19. No antigen is known for these receptors. Cultured CD4+ T cell DNA was sequenced using the Oncomine TCR Beta short-read assay. From the PCR reads, TCRdb called clonotypes with MiXCR, one entry per CDR3 protein. Here the sample spans 14,000 to 15,000 distinct CDR3 sequences, roughly half being singletons. The treatment is: roughly nine-day PBMC culture with coronavirus spike peptide pools or control peptides (ViraFEST assay). Material: cultured CD4+ T cells from blood, obtained after SARS-CoV-2 vaccination. Every receptor here comes from a human donor with COVID-19.

The chain is built from TRBV2 and TRBJ2-7; D possibly corresponds to TRBD1 (5 bases). V was trimmed by 6 bases and J by 2 bases, leaving 8 bases between them. CDR1 and CDR2 from the germline V gene are SNHLY and FYNNEI. There are 12 residues in the CDR3. This chain's CDR3 is CASREDTYEQYF. The CDR3, as DNA: TGTGCCAGCAGAGAGGACACCTACGAGCAGTACTTC.

V usage is TRBV20-1 and J usage is TRBJ2-3; TRBD2 is a possible D gene (7 bases). Germline assignment: CDR1 DFQATT and CDR2 SNEGSKA (reference sequence). Trimming took 5 bases from V and 4 from J, leaving 13 bases between them. CDR3 length equals 13 residues. DNA of the CDR3: TGCAGTGCTGGAGGGGGGGCCGCAGATACGCAGTATTTT. Encoded protein: CSAGGGAADTQYF.

This clonotype was seen a few times. This rearrangement joins TRBV20-1 to TRBJ2-3; 9 bases are a match to TRBD2. The junction had 7 bases not matched to a gene; V was cut back by 7 bases and J by 8 bases. The germline gives CDR1 DFQATT, CDR2 SNEGSKA (reference sequence). The CDR3 has 12 residues. The CDR3 protein is CSGRTSATTQYF. DNA for the CDR3: TGCAGTGGAAGGACTAGCGCGACTACGCAGTATTTT.

The V call is TRBV6-2 or TRBV6-3, the J call TRBJ1-2, with 7 bases fitting TRBD1. Germline lookup yields CDR1 MNHEY and CDR2 SVGEGT. The CDR3 sequence is 15 residues long. Trimming at V came to 5 bases and at J to 7 bases, leaving 13 bases not matched to a gene. The CDR3 bases are TGTGCCAGCAGTCAAGACAGGGTCGGCATCGGTGGCTACACCTTC. Translated: CASSQDRVGIGGYTF.

This clonotype has just a few counts. The V call is TRBV20-1, the J call TRBJ2-3; D possibly corresponds to TRBD2 (6 bases). Germline CDR1 DFQATT, CDR2 SNEGSKA (reference sequence). This CDR3 is built from 13 residues. With 1 base removed from V and 5 bases from J, the gap between germline ends came to 10 bases. The CDR3 loop reads CSARVGGRDTQYF. The CDR3 DNA reads TGCAGTGCTAGAGTGGGGGGAAGAGATACGCAGTATTTT.

V gene TRBV5-5 combines with J gene TRBJ2-7; 9 nucleotides line up with TRBD1. Germline V gene lookup returns CDR1 SGHKS and CDR2 YYEKEE (reference sequence). This CDR3 is 15 amino acids long. V lost 3 bases, J lost 2 bases, and 6 bases stayed unmatched. The DNA for the CDR3 is TGTGCCAGCAGCTCAGGACAGGGGACCACCTACGAGCAGTACTTC. It specifies CASSSGQGTTYEQYF.

The chain couples TRBV6-2 or TRBV6-3 to TRBJ1-5; no clear D gene. The germline gives CDR1 MNHEY, CDR2 SVGEGT. The V end was cut by 2 bases, the J end by 4 bases, with 6 bases between. CDR3 length equals 13 residues. The CDR3 DNA follows: TGTGCCAGCAGTTACGAGTTTAATCAGCCCCAGCATTTT. This translates into CASSYEFNQPQHF.

J is TRBJ2-5 and V is TRBV6-1; 10 bases fit TRBD1. Germline CDR1 is MNHNS and CDR2 is SASEGT. The CDR3 loop spans 14 amino acids. Trimming removed 6 bases from V and 4 bases from J; junction bases left unmatched: 5. The CDR3 sequence is CASRPGQGRETQYF. In DNA, the CDR3 is TGTGCCAGCAGGCCGGGACAGGGGAGAGAGACCCAGTACTTC.

V gene TRBV27 combines with J gene TRBJ2-2; D possibly uses TRBD1 or TRBD2 (6 bases each). Trimming stripped 8 bases from V and 2 bases from J, with 21 bases between. CDR3 length: 17 residues. The germline V gene encodes CDR1 MNHEY and CDR2 SMNVEV (reference sequence). The chain's CDR3 is CASRLTWGASNTGELFF. The CDR3, as DNA: TGTGCCAGCCGCCTTACATGGGGGGCTAGTAACACCGGGGAGCTGTTTTTT.

This clonotype was observed once. The chain joins TRBV7-8 to TRBJ2-5; 9 positions agree with TRBD2. The germline V gene encodes CDR1 SGHVS and CDR2 FQNEAQ. This CDR3 has 16 residues. Trimming took 4 bases from V and 2 from J; bases not matched to a gene: 8. The chain's CDR3 is CASSSPRGGAQETQYF. CDR3 bases: TGTGCCAGCAGCTCCCCCCGCGGGGGGGCACAAGAGACCCAGTACTTC.

This chain links TRBV11-2 with TRBJ1-1; maybe TRBD1 (6 bases). The CDR3 totals 15 residues. V shed 4 bases and J shed 1 base, with 13 bases lying between them. Germline loops: CDR1 SGHAT, CDR2 FQNNGV. The CDR3 bases are TGTGCCAGCAGCTCGGGACACCCGGGGAACACTGAAGCTTTCTTT. Its protein is CASSSGHPGNTEAFF.

V usage is TRBV2 and J usage is TRBJ2-7, with D perhaps matching TRBD2 (5 bases). Germline V CDR1 and CDR2: SNHLY, FYNNEI. The V end was cut by 3 bases, the J end by 6 bases, with 15 bases between. CDR3 length: 14 residues. The CDR3 region is CASSDLVGSGEQYF. For the CDR3, the DNA is TGTGCCAGCAGTGATTTAGTGGGGAGCGGCGAGCAGTACTTC. Based on the CDR3 plus reference TRBV2 and TRBJ2-7, the full variable domain is EPEVTQTPSHQVTQMGQEVILRCVPISNHLYFYWYRQILGQKVEFLVSFYNNEISEKSEIFDDQFSVERPDGSNFTLKIRSTKLEDSAMYFCASSDLVGSGEQYFGPGTRLTVT.

CDR3 bases: TGTGCCAGCAACCGGGACAGTCCATCCGAGCAGTACTTC. Translating gives CASNRDSPSEQYF. V and J are TRBV2 and TRBJ2-7, with 7 bases fitting TRBD1. The CDR3 totals 13 residues. The V segment lost 7 bases and the J segment 6 bases; nucleotides outside the gene matches: 9. Germline CDR1 SNHLY, CDR2 FYNNEI.

The rearrangement joins TRBV5-1 to TRBJ1-1, with a weak D call TRBD1 (5 bases). The CDR3 loop spans 13 amino acids. CDR1 and CDR2 from the germline V gene are SGHRS and YFSETQ. The V and J ends lost 0 bases and 10 bases respectively, with 13 bases between them. The CDR3 bases are TGCGCCAGCAGCTTGGCCGGAGGGGCAGGAGCTTTCTTT. Translating it yields CASSLAGGAGAFF. The variable domain in full, completed from reference TRBV5-1 and TRBJ1-1, reads KAGVTQTPRYLIKTRGQQVTLSCSPISGHRSVSWYQQTPGQGLQFLFEYFSETQRNKGNFPGRFSGRQFSNSRSEMNVSTLELGDSALYLCASSLAGGAGAFFGQGTRLTVV.

The chain is built from TRBV20-1 and TRBJ1-1; 7 positions match TRBD1. The CDR3 loop spans 13 amino acids. Germline trimming cut 4 bases from V and 3 bases from J; bases unmatched to any gene: 5. Germline CDR1 reads DFQATT; CDR2 reads SNEGSKA (reference sequence). This CDR3 is CSAMTGSYTEAFF. CDR3 nucleotide sequence: TGCAGTGCTATGACAGGGTCGTACACTGAAGCTTTCTTT.

The rearrangement uses TRBV6-1 and TRBJ2-7; no reliable D call. CDR1 is MNHNS, CDR2 SASEGT, per germline. V was shortened by 6 bases and J by 1 base, with 7 bases between the two germline ends. The CDR3 length is 12 residues. CDR3: CASRGRSYEQYF. The CDR3 DNA reads as TGTGCCAGCAGGGGCAGGTCCTACGAGCAGTACTTC.

This rearrangement joins TRBV20-1 to TRBJ1-2; D perhaps matches TRBD1 (5 bases). V lost 0 bases to trimming and J lost 4 bases, with 9 bases between them. The germline V gene has CDR1 DFQATT and CDR2 SNEGSKA (reference sequence). The CDR3 covers 13 residues. DNA of the CDR3: TGCAGTGCTAGAGAGGCGGGACGCTATGGCTACACCTTC. Protein product: CSAREAGRYGYTF.

This clonotype has only a few counts. The chain joins TRBV6-5 to TRBJ2-2; 14 bases agree with TRBD2. This CDR3 region has 17 residues. Germline V lookup: CDR1 MNHEY, CDR2 SVGAGI. V trimming: 4 bases; J trimming: 0 bases; junction bases outside the gene matches: 1. This CDR3 is CASSLTSGGANTGELFF. CDR3 nucleotide sequence: TGTGCCAGCAGTTTGACTAGCGGGGGGGCGAACACCGGGGAGCTGTTTTTT.